This is a list of T cell receptor beta chains from one sample in a study of blood T cell repertoires in COVID-19. Assay: immunoSEQ multiplex PCR; the TCRdb copy retains only in-frame clones and omits some. The data contain fewer than 150,000 clones, roughly 80% of them singletons. The specimen sequenced was peripheral blood. The receptors come from a human donor in a cohort sampled during active COVID-19. The conserved cysteine and the conserved F or W are not part of the CDR3 here. Fields, in order: J gene, V gene, CDR3 protein.

TRBJ2-3 | TRBV9 | ASSVRGDSTDTQY
TRBJ1-6 | TRBV30 | AWTGTAYNSPLH
TRBJ1-2 | TRBV6-1 | ASSERRIGWGANYGYT
TRBJ1-4 | TRBV18 | ASQDRGGEKLF
TRBJ1-2 | TRBV18 | ASSTNAGQGWGGYT
TRBJ2-5 | TRBV5-4 | ASSLEPSAAETQY
TRBJ1-1 | TRBV12-2 | ASRPQPRGAEAF
TRBJ2-7 | TRBV6-2/TRBV6-3 | ASSTSGGASYEQY
TRBJ2-1 | TRBV15 | ATSRERGGNEQF
TRBJ1-1 | TRBV20-1 | SAADTEAF
TRBJ1-2 | TRBV7-9 | ASSTSGQGYYGYT
TRBJ1-4 | TRBV5-1 | ASSLDGTVGEKLF
TRBJ2-1 | TRBV7-3 | ASSIHRDLGNEQF
TRBJ2-2 | TRBV6-6 | ASTIRAGAGELF
TRBJ2-3 | TRBV12-3/TRBV12-4 | ASSREYTQY
TRBJ2-3 | TRBV12-1 | ASSFSSGGAEDTQY
TRBJ1-1 | TRBV19 | ASSGRVRTEAF
TRBJ2-3 | TRBV6-2/TRBV6-3 | ASSYKQGTDTQY
TRBJ2-6 | TRBV4-3 | ASSQGATGGPSGANVLT
TRBJ1-1 | TRBV30 | AWSGDTNTEAF
TRBJ2-1 | TRBV5-1 | ASRGVGSYNEQF
TRBJ1-2 | TRBV5-4 | ASSLALLQGGNYGYT
TRBJ2-1 | TRBV2 | ASSGLQEYNEQF
TRBJ1-4 | TRBV18 | ASSPPGQGGEKLF
TRBJ1-4 | TRBV5-6 | ASSSGQGRNEKLF
TRBJ2-1 | TRBV10-3 | AITGFRDSNEQF
TRBJ1-2 | TRBV5-4 | ASSFQGAGGYT
TRBJ2-2 | TRBV5-5 | ASSLAGQGRSGELF
TRBJ2-5 | TRBV15 | ATSRDGGQSGWQETQY
TRBJ1-1 | TRBV19 | ASSPRQGVNTEAF
TRBJ1-2 | TRBV4-2 | ASSQAPGQGLGGYT
TRBJ1-3 | TRBV19 | ASSSPDRVYSTIY
TRBJ1-2 | TRBV9 | ASSGVGSLYGYT
TRBJ1-5 | TRBV7-8 | ASSTSSVTGANNQPQH
TRBJ2-2 | TRBV4-3 | ASSQAAGGLPGELF
TRBJ1-1 | TRBV5-6 | ASSLFSGAEAF
TRBJ1-5 | TRBV18 | ASSPPYSVGPPQH
TRBJ2-1 | TRBV11-1 | ASSLLSAAGDEQF
TRBJ1-4 | TRBV5-1 | ASSLARRTGGEKLF
TRBJ2-7 | TRBV11-3 | ASSNTAGDEQY
TRBJ2-3 | TRBV7-7 | ASSLGQGDTQY
TRBJ2-5 | TRBV3-1/TRBV3-2 | ASSLLTGQETQY
TRBJ1-1 | TRBV7-2 | ASSLMGAEAF
TRBJ1-4 | TRBV4-1 | ASSRTDNEKLF
TRBJ1-1 | TRBV28 | ASSFLPGGTEAF
TRBJ2-4 | TRBV4-1 | ASSQAAVEIGIQY
TRBJ1-1 | TRBV7-2 | ASSLATGQGAEAF
TRBJ2-4 | TRBV3-1/TRBV3-2 | ASSEPTGIGNIQY
TRBJ2-1 | TRBV9 | ASSVALTKDNEQF
TRBJ2-1 | TRBV15 | ATSSSGTGSYNEQF
TRBJ1-2 | TRBV12-3/TRBV12-4 | ASSPRMGGGYT
TRBJ2-1 | TRBV28 | ASSSTYNEQF
TRBJ2-7 | TRBV3-1/TRBV3-2 | ASSSSTLALYEQY
TRBJ1-2 | TRBV19 | ASSFFWTGDQRGGYT
TRBJ1-3 | TRBV13 | ASRSLDRALSGNTIY
TRBJ1-1 | TRBV10-3 | ATRQGASGTEAF
TRBJ2-5 | TRBV7-2 | ASSLEGKGY
TRBJ1-2 | TRBV20-1 | SASYVEKRGIGVVNYGYT